This TCR beta chain was identified in a study of regulatory T cells in long-lasting Graves disease. The study, taken as a whole, reports: Persistent disease was associated with favored TRBV28 usage and with favored use of TRBJ1-2 and TRBJ2-5. Accuracy was possibly reduced by small sample size.

Specified time point: persistent/refractory GD, antithyroid drugs over 5 years with positive TRAb. PBMC RNA served as the TCR library source. With EDTA tubes as the receptacles, about 9.2 milliliters of peripheral blood were drawn. Combining iRepertoire HTBI primers with Arm-PCR of CDR3 regions, the authors built TCR beta libraries. TCRdb recomputed calls from the multiplex PCR reads with MiXCR, one row per CDR3 protein. Among about 660,000 distinct CDR3 sequences listed, about 32% were seen once. Comments on this clonotype: The target antigen is unknown.

The length of the CDR3 is 14 residues. V was shortened by 1 base and J by 3 bases, with 13 bases between the two germline ends. Germline lookup yields CDR1 DFQATT and CDR2 SNEGSKA (reference sequence). The receptor was isolated from a female donor with Graves disease. The rearrangement links TRBV20-1 to TRBJ2-7; D might be TRBD2 (6 bases). The starting material was peripheral blood mononuclear cells (PBMCs), obtained when the disease was refractory, from a patient treated with antithyroid drugs. The CDR3 region has the DNA TGCAGTGCTAGAGCGACTAGTCCTGTCTACGAGCAGTACTTC. Residues: CSARATSPVYEQYF.